Listed below are T cell receptor beta chains from one sample, sequenced in a study of blood T cells in healthy people across ages. Via MiXCR, TCRdb re-called the 5' RACE reads, giving one row per CDR3 protein. The sample contains 1.4 million to 1.5 million distinct CDR3 sequences, 42% of which appear only once. What was sequenced was blood. The receptors were gathered from a woman younger than 30 in good health. Each CDR3 is given without its conserved first and last residue.

CDR3 protein: ASSQGKGLNNSPLH
J gene: TRBJ1-6
V gene: TRBV4-3

CDR3 protein: ASSGGQGTDTEAF
J gene: TRBJ1-1
V gene: TRBV7-9

CDR3 protein: ASTSGLYNEQF
J gene: TRBJ2-1
V gene: TRBV27

CDR3 protein: SVEKGGYRGQETQY
J gene: TRBJ2-5
V gene: TRBV29-1

CDR3 protein: SAARAYNEQY
J gene: TRBJ2-7
V gene: TRBV29-1

CDR3 protein: ASRSLVGDTQY
J gene: TRBJ2-3
V gene: TRBV12-3/TRBV12-4

CDR3 protein: SATSGDLPTDTQY
J gene: TRBJ2-3
V gene: TRBV20-1

CDR3 protein: ASSNTSGSFDEQY
J gene: TRBJ2-7
V gene: TRBV28

CDR3 protein: ASRMSVAGAEDTQY
J gene: TRBJ2-3
V gene: TRBV2

CDR3 protein: ASSQVQGDNSPLH
J gene: TRBJ1-6
V gene: TRBV4-1

CDR3 protein: AGSPNRDNYGYT
J gene: TRBJ1-2
V gene: TRBV11-1

CDR3 protein: ASKPGPRNEKLF
J gene: TRBJ1-4
V gene: TRBV6-5

CDR3 protein: ASSSDGAVYGYT
J gene: TRBJ1-2
V gene: TRBV5-6

CDR3 protein: ASSGTTDTQY
J gene: TRBJ2-3
V gene: TRBV2

CDR3 protein: ATSEDSGTAYNEQF
J gene: TRBJ2-1
V gene: TRBV24-1

CDR3 protein: SGLAESNEQF
J gene: TRBJ2-1
V gene: TRBV20-1

CDR3 protein: ASSNRWEQY
J gene: TRBJ2-7
V gene: TRBV21-1

CDR3 protein: ASSFGIGYT
J gene: TRBJ1-2
V gene: TRBV12-3/TRBV12-4

CDR3 protein: ASSIVAPSGQNTEAF
J gene: TRBJ1-1
V gene: TRBV19

CDR3 protein: ASSSGLGGFDEQF
J gene: TRBJ2-1
V gene: TRBV5-1

CDR3 protein: AISDTSEQY
J gene: TRBJ2-7
V gene: TRBV10-3

CDR3 protein: ASSGDNYNEQF
J gene: TRBJ2-1
V gene: TRBV6-1

CDR3 protein: ASSTQPNQPQH
J gene: TRBJ1-5
V gene: TRBV19

CDR3 protein: ASSLGVGGGLNQPQH
J gene: TRBJ1-5
V gene: TRBV5-1

CDR3 protein: ATRWVTEAF
J gene: TRBJ1-1
V gene: TRBV15

CDR3 protein: ASSETGEYEQY
J gene: NA
V gene: TRBV27

CDR3 protein: ASSSARGASPLH
J gene: TRBJ1-6
V gene: TRBV27

CDR3 protein: ASSLKAGSGANVLT
J gene: TRBJ2-6
V gene: TRBV7-3

CDR3 protein: ASSQDFPDLAAVETQY
J gene: TRBJ2-5
V gene: TRBV4-2

CDR3 protein: ASSPIGGPNTEAF
J gene: TRBJ1-1
V gene: TRBV14

CDR3 protein: ASSPGPTRDYGYT
J gene: TRBJ1-2
V gene: TRBV9

CDR3 protein: ASSLAPGTGFGYT
J gene: TRBJ1-2
V gene: TRBV7-2

CDR3 protein: ARGPSLADTQY
J gene: TRBJ2-3
V gene: TRBV11-2

CDR3 protein: AWSVWGSGSSYNEQF
J gene: TRBJ2-1
V gene: TRBV30

CDR3 protein: ASSQPMNTGELF
J gene: TRBJ2-2
V gene: TRBV3-1

CDR3 protein: ASQTGGMYEQY
J gene: TRBJ2-7
V gene: TRBV5-6

CDR3 protein: ASSARGATNEKLF
J gene: TRBJ1-4
V gene: TRBV9

CDR3 protein: ASSLTAGKQY
J gene: NA
V gene: TRBV11-2

CDR3 protein: ASSQEVPGYGYT
J gene: TRBJ1-2
V gene: TRBV4-1

CDR3 protein: ASSPDGWASSYEQY
J gene: TRBJ2-7
V gene: TRBV12-3/TRBV12-4

CDR3 protein: ATKDSGQERKH
J gene: TRBJ1-5
V gene: TRBV10-3

CDR3 protein: ASSQEWRGGYT
J gene: TRBJ1-2
V gene: TRBV3-1

CDR3 protein: ASRAPTSGNTYEQY
J gene: TRBJ2-7
V gene: TRBV9

CDR3 protein: SAARVTTSEETQY
J gene: TRBJ2-5
V gene: TRBV20-1